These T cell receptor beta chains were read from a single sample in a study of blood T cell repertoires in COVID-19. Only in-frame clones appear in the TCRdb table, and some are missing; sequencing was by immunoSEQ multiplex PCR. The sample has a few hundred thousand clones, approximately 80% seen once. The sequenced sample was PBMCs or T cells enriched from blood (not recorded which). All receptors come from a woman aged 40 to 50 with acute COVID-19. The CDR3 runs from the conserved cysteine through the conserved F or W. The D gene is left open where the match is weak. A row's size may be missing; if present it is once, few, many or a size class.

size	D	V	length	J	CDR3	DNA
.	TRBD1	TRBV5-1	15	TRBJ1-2	CASSLERTGTYGYTF	TGCGCCAGCAGCTTGGAACGGACAGGGACCTATGGCTACACCTTC
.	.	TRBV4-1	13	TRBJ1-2	CASSQGSGFGYTF	TGCGCCAGCAGCCAAGGATCGGGGTTTGGCTACACCTTC
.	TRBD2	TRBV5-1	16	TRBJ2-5	CASSLDLAGYQETQYF	TGCGCCAGCAGCTTGGATCTAGCGGGGTACCAAGAGACCCAGTACTTC
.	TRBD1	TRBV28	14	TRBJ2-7	CASRTRQGAYEQYF	TGTGCCAGCAGGACTAGACAGGGGGCGTACGAGCAGTACTTC
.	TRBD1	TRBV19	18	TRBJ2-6	CASSNRDRGRSGANVLTF	TGTGCCAGTAGTAACCGGGACAGGGGGCGATCCGGGGCCAACGTCCTGACTTTC
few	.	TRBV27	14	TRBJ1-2	CASSFRAGARGYTF	TGTGCCAGCAGTTTCCGAGCAGGGGCGAGGGGCTACACCTTC
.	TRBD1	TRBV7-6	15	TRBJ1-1	CASSLGGQGNTEAFF	TGTGCCAGCAGCCTCGGAGGACAGGGTAATACTGAAGCTTTCTTT
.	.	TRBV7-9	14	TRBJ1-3	CASSLRGQGNTIYF	TGTGCCAGCAGCTTAAGAGGACAGGGAAACACCATATATTTT
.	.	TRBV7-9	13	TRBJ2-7	CASSRTGIYEQYF	TGTGCCAGCAGCCGGACTGGAATTTACGAGCAGTACTTC
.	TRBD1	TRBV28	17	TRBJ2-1	CASSLRVRGLQGDEQFF	TGTGCCAGCAGTTTAAGGGTCAGGGGGCTCCAGGGCGATGAGCAGTTCTTC
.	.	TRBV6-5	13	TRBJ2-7	CASSYSEAYEQYF	TGTGCCAGCAGTTACTCGGAGGCCTACGAGCAGTACTTC
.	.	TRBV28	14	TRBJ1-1	CASKGGLKNTEAFF	TGTGCCAGCAAGGGGGGGTTGAAAAACACTGAAGCTTTCTTT
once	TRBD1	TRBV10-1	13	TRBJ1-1	CASSAGGATEAFF	TGCGCCAGCAGTGCAGGGGGCGCGACTGAAGCTTTCTTT
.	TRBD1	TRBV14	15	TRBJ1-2	CASSQRTGSLYGYTF	TGTGCCAGCAGCCAAAGGACAGGGTCCCTCTATGGCTACACCTTC
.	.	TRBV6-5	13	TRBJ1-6	CATHRTRDSPLHF	TGTGCCACCCACCGGACGAGGGATTCACCCCTCCACTTT
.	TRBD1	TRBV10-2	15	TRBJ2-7	CASSEVGQGPYEQYF	TGCGCCAGCAGTGAGGTAGGACAGGGACCCTACGAGCAGTACTTC
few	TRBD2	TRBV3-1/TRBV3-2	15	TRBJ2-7	CASSTGTSGGLEQYF	TGTGCCAGCAGTACCGGGACTAGCGGGGGCCTCGAGCAGTACTTC
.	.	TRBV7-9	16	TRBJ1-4	CASSLGESATNEKLFF	TGTGCCAGCAGCTTAGGGGAGTCGGCAACTAATGAAAAACTGTTTTTT
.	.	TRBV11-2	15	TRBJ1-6	CASRPGGSYNSPLHF	TGTGCCTCTCGTCCGGGGGGGAGCTATAATTCACCCCTCCACTTT
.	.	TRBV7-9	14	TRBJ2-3	CASSQAQITDTQYF	TGTGCCAGCAGCCAAGCACAGATTACAGATACGCAGTATTTT
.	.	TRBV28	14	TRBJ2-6	CASSSFGGANVLTF	TGTGCCAGCAGTTCGTTCGGGGGGGCCAACGTCCTGACTTTC
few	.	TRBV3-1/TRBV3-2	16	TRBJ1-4	CASSQGGTGAREKLFF	TGTGCCAGCAGCCAAGGAGGCACGGGAGCCCGGGAAAAACTGTTTTTT
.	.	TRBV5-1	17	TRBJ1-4	CASSLGLRDINNEKLFF	TGCGCCAGCAGCTTGGGACTCCGGGACATCAATAATGAAAAACTGTTTTTT
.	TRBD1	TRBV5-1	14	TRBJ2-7	CASSSGTGPYEQYF	TGCGCCAGCAGCTCCGGGACAGGTCCCTACGAGCAGTACTTC
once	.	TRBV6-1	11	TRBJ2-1	CASSEQGRQFF	TGTGCCAGCAGTGAACAGGGGCGGCAGTTCTTC
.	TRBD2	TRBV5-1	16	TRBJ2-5	CASSLELAGGWETQYF	TGCGCCAGCAGCTTGGAACTAGCGGGGGGGTGGGAGACCCAGTACTTC
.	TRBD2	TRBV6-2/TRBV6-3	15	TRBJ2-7	CASSRPGLAVYEQYF	TGTGCCAGCAGTAGACCGGGACTAGCGGTGTACGAGCAGTACTTC
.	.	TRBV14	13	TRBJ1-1	CASSQLRNTEAFF	TGTGCCAGCAGCCAACTTAGAAACACTGAAGCTTTCTTT
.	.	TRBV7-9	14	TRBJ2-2	CASTLARKTGELFF	TGTGCCAGCACCTTGGCGCGGAAGACCGGGGAGCTGTTTTTT
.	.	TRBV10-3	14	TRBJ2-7	CAIRTTLIGDEQYF	TGTGCCATCAGGACGACTCTGATAGGGGACGAGCAGTACTTC
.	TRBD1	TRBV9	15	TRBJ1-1	CASSVETGVGTEAFF	TGTGCCAGCAGCGTTGAGACAGGGGTTGGGACTGAAGCTTTCTTT
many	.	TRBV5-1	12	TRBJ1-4	CASSLVPGELFF	TGCGCCAGCAGCTTGGTCCCAGGGGAACTGTTTTTT
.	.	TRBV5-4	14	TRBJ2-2	CASSLRRDTGELFF	TGTGCCAGCAGCTTGAGGCGGGACACCGGGGAGCTGTTTTTT
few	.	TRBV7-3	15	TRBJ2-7	CASSPEGGRPYEQYF	TGTGCCAGCAGTCCCGAGGGGGGGAGGCCCTACGAGCAGTACTTC
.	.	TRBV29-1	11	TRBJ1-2	CSVEGRGGYTF	TGCAGCGTTGAAGGGCGGGGTGGCTACACCTTC
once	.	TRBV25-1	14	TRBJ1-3	CASRHSISGNTIYF	TGTGCCAGCAGACACAGTATCTCTGGAAACACCATATATTTT
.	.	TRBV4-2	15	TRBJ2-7	CASSQEWQAPYEQYF	TGTGCCAGCAGCCAAGAGTGGCAGGCTCCCTACGAGCAGTACTTC
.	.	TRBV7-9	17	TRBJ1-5	CASPPVRTKNSNQPQHF	TGTGCCAGCCCCCCGGTGAGGACAAAAAATAGCAATCAGCCCCAGCATTTT
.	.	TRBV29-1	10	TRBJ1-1	CSVASTEAFF	TGCAGCGTTGCCTCCACTGAAGCTTTCTTT
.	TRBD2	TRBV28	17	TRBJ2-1	CASSLPRLAGDRGEQFF	TGTGCCAGCAGTTTACCACGACTAGCGGGGGACCGAGGTGAGCAGTTCTTC
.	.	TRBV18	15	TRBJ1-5	CASSPPGRGYQPQHF	TGTGCCAGCTCACCACCGGGCAGGGGATATCAGCCCCAGCATTTT
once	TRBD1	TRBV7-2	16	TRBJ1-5	CASSPRTGGEDQPQHF	TGTGCCAGCAGCCCTCGGACAGGGGGCGAAGATCAGCCCCAGCATTTT
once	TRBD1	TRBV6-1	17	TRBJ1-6	CASSESRTGLANSPLHF	TGTGCCAGCAGTGAATCGAGGACAGGGCTCGCGAATTCACCCCTCCACTTT
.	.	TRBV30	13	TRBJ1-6	CAWGGTRNSPLHF	TGTGCCTGGGGGGGGACACGGAATTCACCCCTCCACTTT
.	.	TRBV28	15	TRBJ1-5	CASTPGVRGNQPQHF	TGTGCCAGCACCCCCGGAGTCAGGGGCAATCAGCCCCAGCATTTT
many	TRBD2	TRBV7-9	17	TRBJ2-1	CASRLSSGLAGGNEQFF	TGTGCCAGCAGATTATCCTCCGGACTAGCGGGCGGCAATGAGCAGTTCTTC